The rows below give T cell receptor beta chains drawn from one sample of a study of blood T cells in healthy people across ages. TCRdb itself ran the 5' RACE reads through MiXCR, one entry per CDR3 protein. The sample carries some 890,000 distinct CDR3 sequences, 25% to 30% recorded once. The data also belong to a second study, concerning T cells of mothers and their children.

Material: blood. The receptors stem from a woman between 35 and 50 years old in good health. The CDR3 runs from the conserved cysteine through the conserved F or W. The D gene is left open where the match is weak. Clone sizes are given selectively: once, few, many, or a class where the clone is expanded.

CDR3 length	V gene	clone size	J gene	D gene	CDR3 protein	CDR3 DNA
14	TRBV3-1	NA	TRBJ1-2	NA	CASSQVGTSYGYTF	TGTGCCAGCAGCCAAGTCGGGACTTCATATGGCTACACCTTC
14	TRBV4-3	few	TRBJ2-5	NA	CASSQDFEQETQYF	TGCGCCAGCAGCCAAGATTTCGAGCAAGAGACCCAGTACTTC
17	TRBV7-9	few	TRBJ2-1	TRBD2	CASSLGIAGLSYNEQFF	TGTGCCAGCAGCTTAGGTATAGCGGGGCTCTCCTACAATGAGCAGTTCTTC
14	TRBV4-1	few	TRBJ1-5	NA	CASSKGRLNQPQHF	TGCGCCAGCAGCAAGGGACGGCTCAATCAGCCCCAGCATTTT
15	TRBV20-1	few	TRBJ1-2	TRBD1	CSSVPPTGSDYGYTF	TGCAGCTCCGTTCCCCCGACAGGGTCGGACTATGGCTACACCTTC
13	TRBV7-3	many	TRBJ2-1	NA	CASSLGINNEQFF	TGTGCCAGCAGCTTAGGGATTAACAATGAGCAGTTCTTC
16	TRBV7-6	once	TRBJ1-1	TRBD1	CASSLMGQGAGTEAFF	TGTGCCAGCAGCTTGATGGGACAGGGGGCCGGCACTGAAGCTTTCTTT
14	TRBV20-1	NA	TRBJ1-1	NA	CRLLGDLGVTEVFF	TGCAGACTCTTAGGGGACCTGGGGGTAACTGAAGTTTTCTTT
11	TRBV6-6	NA	TRBJ2-1	NA	CASSYGEEQFF	TGTGCCAGCAGTTATGGGGAGGAGCAGTTCTTC
16	TRBV5-1	NA	TRBJ2-1	NA	CASSWGDRGTYNEQFF	TGCGCCAGCAGCTGGGGGGACCGGGGCACCTACAATGAGCAGTTCTTC
13	TRBV20-1	NA	TRBJ1-1	NA	CSASRTANTEAFF	TGCAGTGCTTCTCGGACAGCGAACACTGAAGCTTTCTTT
14	TRBV27	many	TRBJ2-5	NA	CASTPAGLQETQYF	TGTGCCAGCACCCCTGCGGGCCTCCAAGAGACCCAGTACTTC
14	TRBV4-2	NA	TRBJ2-5	TRBD2	CASGAASGEETQYF	TGTGCCAGCGGCGCGGCTAGCGGGGAGGAGACCCAGTACTTC
20	TRBV20-1	once	TRBJ1-6	NA	CSARDLEGGSGVLYNSPLHF	TGCAGTGCTAGAGATCTGGAAGGAGGGTCAGGCGTGTTATATAATTCACCCCTCCACTTT
12	TRBV20-1	NA	TRBJ2-3	NA	CSAGDPLDTQYF	TGCAGTGCTGGAGATCCACTAGATACGCAGTATTTT
12	TRBV20-1	few	TRBJ1-1	NA	CSASQGRTEAFF	TGCAGTGCTAGTCAGGGGAGAACTGAAGCTTTCTTT
16	TRBV20-1	few	TRBJ2-4	TRBD2	CSARAYRLAGGNEQYF	TGCAGTGCTAGAGCCTATAGACTAGCGGGGGGTAATGAGCAGTACTTC
16	TRBV4-2	NA	TRBJ2-3	TRBD1	CASSQEGPRQGDTQYF	TGTGCCAGCAGCCAAGAGGGTCCCCGACAGGGAGATACGCAGTATTTT
14	TRBV27	NA	TRBJ1-1	NA	CASSIERRNTEAFF	TGTGCCAGCAGCATAGAACGTAGGAACACTGAAGCTTTCTTT
16	TRBV5-1	NA	TRBJ1-4	TRBD1	CASSQSGQVSNEKLFF	TGCGCCAGCAGCCAATCGGGACAGGTGTCTAATGAAAAACTGTTTTTT
16	TRBV9	NA	TRBJ2-5	TRBD1	CASSGNRGLGQETQYF	TGTGCCAGCAGCGGAAACAGGGGGCTGGGGCAAGAGACCCAGTACTTC
13	TRBV6-1	NA	TRBJ1-5	NA	CASSVTTGQPQHF	TGTGCCAGCAGTGTGACTACAGGACAGCCCCAGCATTTT
16	TRBV28	NA	TRBJ1-2	TRBD1	CASSLHQKTGGNGYTF	TGTGCCAGCAGTTTACACCAAAAGACAGGGGGCAATGGCTACACCTTC
13	TRBV11-1	NA	TRBJ2-3	TRBD2	CASSLERAGGQYF	TGTGCCAGCAGCTTAGAAAGAGCGGGGGGGCAGTATTTT
13	TRBV29-1	many	TRBJ1-2	TRBD1	CSVVGQGDYGYTF	TGCAGCGTTGTGGGTCAGGGGGACTATGGCTACACCTTC
17	TRBV2	NA	TRBJ2-1	NA	CASSPGWATDRKYEQFF	TGTGCCAGCAGCCCCGGATGGGCGACGGATAGAAAATATGAGCAGTTCTTC